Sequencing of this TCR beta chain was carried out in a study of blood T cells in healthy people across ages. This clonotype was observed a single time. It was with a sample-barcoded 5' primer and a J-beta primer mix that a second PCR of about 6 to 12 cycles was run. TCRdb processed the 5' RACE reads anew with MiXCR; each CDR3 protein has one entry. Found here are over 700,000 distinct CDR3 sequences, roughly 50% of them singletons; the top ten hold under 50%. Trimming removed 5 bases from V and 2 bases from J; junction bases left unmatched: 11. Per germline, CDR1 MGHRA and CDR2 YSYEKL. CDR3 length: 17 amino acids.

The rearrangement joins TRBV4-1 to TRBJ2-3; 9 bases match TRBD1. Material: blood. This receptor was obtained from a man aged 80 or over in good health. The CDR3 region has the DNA TGCGCCAGCAGCTCAACCGGGACAGGGACCTCCACAGATACGCAGTATTTT. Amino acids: CASSSTGTGTSTDTQYF.